These T cell receptor beta chains were read from a single sample in a study of molecular identifiers for immune sequencing clone quantification. TCRdb called the PCR reads again in MiXCR, with one record for every CDR3 protein. The sample lists 90,000 to 120,000 distinct CDR3 sequences, around 33% occurring once. The sequenced material came from naive CD8+ T cells from blood, with Jurkat cell RNA spiked in. These TCRs come from a human donor in good health. Some libraries in this study had Jurkat cell RNA spiked in. Each CDR3 is given with its conserved first and last residue. The order of the fields is clone size, D gene, J gene, V gene, CDR3 DNA, CDR3 protein. The D gene is left open where the match is weak. Some rows have no size entry. The others give once, few or many, or a class for an expanded clone.

abundance: .
d_gene: .
j_gene: TRBJ2-1
v_gene: TRBV7-9
CDR3nt: TGTGCCAGCAGCGCAGGGGCCTACAATGAGCAGTTCTTC
CDR3aa: CASSAGAYNEQFF

abundance: once
d_gene: .
j_gene: TRBJ1-1
v_gene: TRBV9
CDR3nt: TGTGCCAGCACAGGCACGAACACTGAAGCTTCCTTT
CDR3aa: CASTGTNTEASF

abundance: few
d_gene: .
j_gene: TRBJ2-2
v_gene: TRBV5-6
CDR3nt: TGTGCCAGCAGCTTGGCGAGCGACGGTCGGACCGGGGAGCTGTTTTTT
CDR3aa: CASSLASDGRTGELFF

abundance: few
d_gene: .
j_gene: TRBJ2-3
v_gene: TRBV9
CDR3nt: TGTGCCAGCAGCCTTCCCCGGGCGGCCCCCACAGATACGCAGTATTTT
CDR3aa: CASSLPRAAPTDTQYF

abundance: many
d_gene: .
j_gene: TRBJ1-4
v_gene: TRBV28
CDR3nt: TGTGCCAGCAGCGGGACACGGTCTAATGAAAAACTGTTTTTT
CDR3aa: CASSGTRSNEKLFF

abundance: few
d_gene: .
j_gene: TRBJ2-3
v_gene: TRBV10-3
CDR3nt: TGTGCCATCAGCGTCTTCTCGGGAGTGTCAGATACGCAGTATTTT
CDR3aa: CAISVFSGVSDTQYF

abundance: .
d_gene: .
j_gene: TRBJ2-1
v_gene: TRBV12-3/TRBV12-4
CDR3nt: TGTGCCAGCAGTTTAGCCCCAGGTTTGGATGAGCAGTTCTTC
CDR3aa: CASSLAPGLDEQFF

abundance: .
d_gene: TRBD1
j_gene: TRBJ1-5
v_gene: TRBV19
CDR3nt: TGTGCCAGTGGATACGGGACAGGGGGCGCTGCCCAGCATTTT
CDR3aa: CASGYGTGGAAQHF

abundance: .
d_gene: TRBD2
j_gene: TRBJ2-7
v_gene: TRBV13
CDR3nt: TGTGCCAGCAGCTTATTACTAGCGGGGGGTCCCGAGCAGTACTTC
CDR3aa: CASSLLLAGGPEQYF

abundance: .
d_gene: .
j_gene: TRBJ2-7
v_gene: TRBV4-3
CDR3nt: TGCGCCAGCAGCCAAGGTCGGAACTACGAGCAGTACTTC
CDR3aa: CASSQGRNYEQYF

abundance: many
d_gene: .
j_gene: TRBJ2-5
v_gene: TRBV5-6
CDR3nt: TGTGCCAGCAGCTTGCTCGCGGGACCGGAGACCCAGTACTTC
CDR3aa: CASSLLAGPETQYF

abundance: .
d_gene: TRBD1
j_gene: TRBJ2-4
v_gene: TRBV11-2
CDR3nt: TGTGCCAGCAGGACAGGGGGCTACAAAAACATTCAGTACTTC
CDR3aa: CASRTGGYKNIQYF